These 28 T cell receptor beta chains came from one sample sequenced in a study of CD8+ T cells in alopecia areata. It was cDNA, reverse transcribed from extracted RNA, that served as the sequencing template. Some clones are missing from TCRdb's copy, which holds only in-frame ones; the method was immunoSEQ multiplex PCR. The sample lists roughly 65,000 clones, around half occurring once. Sequenced material: CD8+ T cells sorted from blood, taken at week 0. These receptors were collected from a human donor with alopecia areata.

This sequence joins TRBV15 and TRBJ2-3; TRBD2 might be the D (7 bases). CDR3 length: 15 amino acids. The germline V and J ends were trimmed by 6 bases and 0 bases, with 13 bases remaining between them. Germline CDR1 is LNHNV and CDR2 is YYDKDF (reference sequence). CDR3: CATRGGDTSTDTQYF. The CDR3 bases are TGTGCCACCAGGGGAGGGGACACTAGCACAGATACGCAGTATTTT.

This chain joins TRBV6-1 and TRBJ2-7, with D possibly matching TRBD1 (6 bases). V was trimmed by 4 bases and J by 0 bases, leaving 13 bases between them. The CDR3 has 15 amino acids. The germline V gene has CDR1 MNHNS and CDR2 SASEGT. Written as DNA, the CDR3 is TGTGCCAGCAGTGCTTGGACAGCGGACTCCTACGAGCAGTACTTC. This codes for CASSAWTADSYEQYF.

This clone was seen many times. This chain joins TRBV4-2 and TRBJ2-2; 7 bases map to TRBD2. The CDR3 has 15 amino acids. V shed 6 bases, J shed 3 bases, and the junction held 7 bases outside the gene matches. Germline lookup yields CDR1 LGHNA and CDR2 YNFKEQ. CDR3: CASSPGLTDTGELFF. In DNA form, the CDR3 reads TGTGCCAGCAGTCCGGGACTAACAGACACCGGGGAGCTGTTTTTT.

This rearrangement joins TRBV10-3 to TRBJ2-3; tentative D call: TRBD2 (5 bases). Germline V gene data show CDR1 as ENHRY and CDR2 as SYGVKD. The CDR3 is 18 residues long. V was cut by 6 bases and J by 2 bases, with 24 bases left in between. The CDR3 nucleotides read TGTGCCATCAGGGCCGGTGGAGGATTCAGGCCCGACACAGATACGCAGTATTTT. This translates into CAIRAGGGFRPDTDTQYF.

The rearrangement uses TRBV29-1 and TRBJ2-2; the match to TRBD2 covers 7 bases. This CDR3 has 16 amino acids. V was clipped by 4 bases and J by 1 base; unmatched bases: 9. The germline V gene encodes CDR1 SQVTM and CDR2 ANQGSEA. The CDR3 loop is CSVVTGGGRNTGELFF. CDR3 nucleotides: TGCAGCGTTGTTACGGGTGGCGGGAGGAACACCGGGGAGCTGTTTTTT.

The rearrangement links TRBV5-6 to TRBJ2-7; D unresolved. The CDR3 loop spans 14 amino acids. Germline CDR1 is SGHDT and CDR2 is YYEEEE. V lost 0 bases to trimming and J lost 1 base, with 8 bases between them. The CDR3 is CASSLAGGSYEQYF. The CDR3 DNA reads TGTGCCAGCAGCTTGGCCGGCGGTTCCTACGAGCAGTACTTC.

The CDR3 region has the DNA TGCGCCAGCAGCCAAGTAGGCCTAGTCTACGAGCAGTACTTC. Its translation is CASSQVGLVYEQYF. This chain joins TRBV4-1 and TRBJ2-7; the D is unclear. The CDR3 runs to 14 residues. In germline, CDR1 is MGHRA, CDR2 YSYEKL. V was trimmed by 1 base and J by 3 bases, leaving 10 bases between them.

The rearrangement joins TRBV5-1 to TRBJ2-7; D assignment may be TRBD1 or TRBD2 (5 bases each). Per the germline V gene, CDR1 is SGHRS and CDR2 is YFSETQ. The CDR3 totals 14 residues. Between the trimmed V and J ends, which lost 0 bases and 2 bases, there was a span of 9 bases. Here the CDR3 DNA reads TGCGCCAGCAGCTTGGCAGGGACCGCCTACGAGCAGTACTTC. This translates into CASSLAGTAYEQYF.

This clone showed up many times. The CDR3 nucleotides read TGTGCCAGCAGCTTGGCTTACTCCTACAATGAGCAGTTCTTC. Its protein is CASSLAYSYNEQFF. This rearrangement joins TRBV11-2 to TRBJ2-1; D is unresolved. The V end was cut by 3 bases, the J end by 0 bases, with 6 bases between. The CDR3 is 14 residues long. Germline V gene sequence: CDR1 SGHAT, CDR2 FQNNGV.

This clone was observed a handful of times. This chain links TRBV23-1 with TRBJ1-5; 9 positions agree with TRBD1. TRBV23-1 is marked as an open reading frame, function uncertain. V dropped 6 bases and J dropped 0; count of bases not matched to a gene: 9. The CDR3 runs to 17 residues. CDR3 loop: CASSPGGTGSSNQPQHF. In nucleotides, the CDR3 is TGCGCCAGCAGCCCCGGGGGGACAGGGTCTAGCAATCAGCCCCAGCATTTT.

The chain combines TRBV27 with TRBJ2-2; D may be TRBD1 (5 bases). Deletions cut 2 bases from V and 2 bases from J, with 9 bases between. Germline V gene lookup returns CDR1 MNHEY and CDR2 SMNVEV (reference sequence). This CDR3 region has 15 residues. CDR3 amino acids: CASSLHGQNTGELFF. DNA for the CDR3: TGTGCCAGCAGTTTACACGGACAAAACACCGGGGAGCTGTTTTTT.

The V and J genes are TRBV7-9 and TRBJ2-3, with D hard to call. CDR1 and CDR2 (germline): SEHNR, FQNEAQ (reference sequence). The V gene lost 2 bases and the J gene lost 0 bases, with 9 bases spanning the gap. CDR3 length equals 15 residues. CDR3 protein: CASSLLGSSTDTQYF. The CDR3 DNA follows: TGTGCCAGCAGCTTATTGGGCAGTAGCACAGATACGCAGTATTTT.

The chain joins TRBV4-1 to TRBJ2-6; D is unclear. Trimming cost V 1 base and J 0 bases, with 7 bases left between them. Germline CDR1 MGHRA, CDR2 YSYEKL. The CDR3 consists of 16 residues. CDR3 protein: CASSQGAYSGANVLTF. The CDR3 nucleotides read TGCGCCAGCAGCCAAGGTGCTTACTCTGGGGCCAACGTCCTGACTTTC.

The V call is TRBV6-5, the J call TRBJ2-1; D is perhaps TRBD2 (6 bases). This CDR3 contains 12 residues. V gave up 8 bases and J gave up 6 bases, with 11 bases separating them. Germline V gene lookup returns CDR1 MNHEY and CDR2 SVGAGI. CDR3 DNA sequence: TGTGCCAGCGGCACGGGAGCCAATGAGCAGTTCTTC. This translates into CASGTGANEQFF.

A few counts support this clone. The J gene is TRBJ2-1, the V gene TRBV9; 8 nucleotides line up with TRBD2. Unmatched junction bases numbered 11, after V lost 4 bases and J lost 8 bases. Per germline, CDR1 SGDLS and CDR2 YYNGEE. The CDR3 has 15 residues. CDR3 in amino acids: CASSFLSGSSHEQFF. Here the CDR3 DNA reads TGTGCCAGCAGCTTCTTGAGCGGGAGTTCACATGAGCAGTTCTTC.

This clone was seen a few times. The chain joins TRBV29-1 to TRBJ2-7; 12 nucleotides match TRBD2. This CDR3 comprises 15 residues. Looked up from germline, CDR1 is SQVTM and CDR2 is ANQGSEA. The V gene end was trimmed by 7 bases and the J gene end by 4 bases; junction bases not matched to a gene: 11. The CDR3 region has the DNA TGCAGCGCCTTATATCCCGGGACTAGCGGGTACGAGCAGTACTTC. It specifies CSALYPGTSGYEQYF.

This clone was observed a few times. This rearrangement joins TRBV7-3 to TRBJ2-7; D may correspond to TRBD1 or TRBD2 (5 bases each). Trimming stripped 3 bases from V and 7 bases from J, with 13 bases between. This CDR3 has 13 amino acids. CDR1 and CDR2 from the germline V gene are SGHTA and FQGTGA. CDR3 residues: CASSLSGTGEQYF. The CDR3 DNA is TGTGCCAGCAGCTTGTCCGGGACGGGGGAGCAGTACTTC.

The V gene is TRBV6-6, the J gene TRBJ2-7; 10 bases match TRBD1. With 0 bases clipped from V and 5 bases from J, the junction kept 4 bases outside the gene matches. Germline loops: CDR1 MNHNY, CDR2 SVGAGI (reference sequence). CDR3 size: 15 residues. CDR3 DNA sequence: TGTGCCAGCAGTTACTCGTCGGGACAGGGGAACGAGCAGTACTTC. Residues: CASSYSSGQGNEQYF.

J is TRBJ2-7 and V is TRBV15; a possible D gene is TRBD2 (6 bases). CDR3 length: 15 amino acids. Per the germline V gene, CDR1 is LNHNV and CDR2 is YYDKDF (reference sequence). V was pared by 0 bases and J by 5 bases, with 14 bases between. DNA for the CDR3: TGTGCCACCAGCAGAGATCGAGGGGAGGCGAACGAGCAGTACTTC. It specifies CATSRDRGEANEQYF.

This sequence joins TRBV2 and TRBJ2-4, with 8 bases matching TRBD1. Unmatched junction bases numbered 7, after V lost 6 bases and J lost 6 bases. This CDR3 has 14 amino acids. Germline V gene lookup returns CDR1 SNHLY and CDR2 FYNNEI. CDR3 sequence (DNA): TGTGCCAGCAGCCCTGGACAGGGAAGAAACATTCAGTACTTC. Amino acid sequence: CASSPGQGRNIQYF. The variable domain in full, with the rest retrieved from reference TRBV2 and TRBJ2-4, is EPEVTQTPSHQVTQMGQEVILRCVPISNHLYFYWYRQILGQKVEFLVSFYNNEISEKSEIFDDQFSVERPDGSNFTLKIRSTKLEDSAMYFCASSPGQGRNIQYFGAGTRLSVL.

This clone is a singleton in its sample. The rearrangement links TRBV7-8 to TRBJ1-1; maybe TRBD1 (5 bases). Germline V gene lookup returns CDR1 SGHVS and CDR2 FQNEAQ. The CDR3 spans 14 residues. Trimming removed 3 bases from V and 4 bases from J, with 12 bases in between. The DNA for the CDR3 is TGTGCCAGCAGCTTCTCGGGGGTTGGCACTGAAGCTTTCTTT. Translated: CASSFSGVGTEAFF. Based on the CDR3 plus reference TRBV7-8 and TRBJ1-1, the full variable domain is GAGVSQSPRYKVAKRGQDVALRCDPISGHVSLFWYQQALGQGPEFLTYFQNEAQLDKSGLPSDRFFAERPEGSVSTLKIQRTQQEDSAVYLCASSFSGVGTEAFFGQGTRLTVV.

The chain couples TRBV9 to TRBJ1-2; D is undetermined. The ends were cut back, 4 bases at V and 7 bases at J, with 8 bases in the middle. Germline CDR1 reads SGDLS; CDR2 reads YYNGEE. CDR3 length equals 11 residues. This CDR3 is CASSPRTGYTF. The CDR3 coding sequence is TGTGCCAGCAGCCCCCGAACTGGCTACACCTTC.

CDR3 nucleotides: TGCAGCGTTGCTCCGGAAAACTCGGGGGGCTACACCTTC. Its protein is CSVAPENSGGYTF. The J gene is TRBJ1-2, the V gene TRBV29-1; D uncertain. This CDR3 contains 13 residues. Looked up from germline, CDR1 is SQVTM and CDR2 is ANQGSEA. Between the trimmed V and J ends, which lost 4 bases and 8 bases, there was a span of 17 bases. The variable domain in full, with the rest retrieved from reference TRBV29-1 and TRBJ1-2, is SAVISQKPSRDICQRGTSLTIQCQVDSQVTMMFWYRQQPGQSLTLIATANQGSEATYESGFVIDKFPISRPNLTFSTLTVSNMSPEDSSIYLCSVAPENSGGYTFGSGTRLTVV.

By sample fraction, this clone is medium-sized (0.01 to 0.1%). The chain couples TRBV11-2 to TRBJ2-1; D remains unclear. Per germline, CDR1 SGHAT and CDR2 FQNNGV. The V gene lost 5 bases and the J gene lost 8 bases, with 10 bases spanning the gap. CDR3 length: 12 residues. CDR3: CASSPRGDEQFF. The CDR3 DNA reads TGTGCCAGCAGCCCACGAGGCGATGAGCAGTTCTTC.

This chain links TRBV19 with TRBJ1-2, with D unclear. The CDR3 sequence is 14 residues long. In germline, CDR1 is LNHDA, CDR2 SQIVND (reference sequence). V shed 5 bases and J shed 5 bases, with 15 bases lying between them. The CDR3 reads CASSLPWTGYGYTF. The CDR3 DNA reads as TGTGCCAGTAGTCTCCCCTGGACTGGGTATGGCTACACCTTC.

V and J are TRBV28 and TRBJ2-1; D perhaps matches TRBD2 (5 bases). The CDR3 has 15 residues. Between the trimmed V and J ends, which lost 1 base and 4 bases, there was a span of 11 bases. Germline V gene lookup returns CDR1 MDHEN and CDR2 SYDVKM. The CDR3 DNA is TGTGCCAGCAGTTTATATCCGAGAGGGTACAATGAGCAGTTCTTC. Amino acids: CASSLYPRGYNEQFF.

This clone was detected only a few times. The J gene is TRBJ2-3, the V gene TRBV10-3; 10 bases align to TRBD2. The CDR3 totals 16 residues. Germline V gives CDR1 ENHRY, CDR2 SYGVKD. The J segment lost 3 bases and the V segment lost 10 bases, leaving 13 bases of the junction unmatched. CDR3 sequence reads: CATVGASGSRTDTQYF. Here the CDR3 DNA reads TGTGCCACCGTCGGGGCTAGCGGGAGTAGGACAGATACGCAGTATTTT.

Remarks on this clone: Additional DNA sequences in this sample encode the identical CDR3. J is TRBJ2-7 and V is TRBV29-1, with D perhaps matching TRBD1 or TRBD2 (5 bases each). The V and J ends lost 7 bases and 1 base respectively, with 11 bases between them. Germline V lookup: CDR1 SQVTM, CDR2 ANQGSEA. The CDR3 has 12 amino acids. The CDR3 loop reads CSAWDGSYEQYF. Here the CDR3 DNA reads TGCAGCGCCTGGGACGGATCCTACGAGCAGTACTTC.